The 15 T cell receptor beta chains below all came from one sample that was sequenced in a study of Graves' ophthalmopathy and Graves' hyperthyroidism. The authors amplified TCR beta CDR3 regions, and they did so from RNA transcripts for repertoire sequencing. Second-round multiplex PCR followed a first-round RT-PCR using HTBI primers. TCRdb recomputed calls from the multiplex PCR reads with MiXCR, one row per CDR3 protein. The sample has 400,000 or so distinct CDR3 sequences; approximately 15% are singletons. Sample: peripheral blood. The receptors were gathered from a woman aged 18-35 years with stable Graves' hyperthyroidism.

Many counts were recorded for this clonotype. The chain is built from TRBV6-1 and TRBJ2-7; 8 bases line up with TRBD1. V was clipped by 6 bases and J by 1 base; unmatched bases: 5. The germline V gene has CDR1 MNHNS and CDR2 SASEGT. The CDR3 covers 14 residues. Here the CDR3 reads CASRVGDRSYEQYF. CDR3 sequence (DNA): TGTGCCAGCAGGGTAGGGGACAGGTCCTACGAGCAGTACTTC.

A few counts support this clonotype. Possible read error: a much larger clone is one base away. The chain couples TRBV20-1 to TRBJ1-6; TRBD1 matches at 10 bases. The CDR3 extends over 13 amino acids. Germline values: CDR1 DFQATT, CDR2 SNEGSKA (reference sequence). The DNA of the CDR3 is TGCAGTGCTGCGGGACAGGGGAATTCACACCTCCACTTT. Encoded protein: CSAAGQGNSHLHF.

This clonotype was seen at least ten times. The chain joins TRBV6-1 to TRBJ1-1; D gene ambiguous. This CDR3 is 12 amino acids long. The germline gives CDR1 MNHNS, CDR2 SASEGT. The V end lost 5 bases, the J end lost 5 bases, and 9 bases lay between the germline ends. The CDR3 sequence: CASSRSGTEAFF. CDR3 bases: TGTGCCAGCAGTCGAAGTGGTACTGAAGCTTTCTTT.

The table lists this clonotype with many counts. The rearrangement joins TRBV20-1 to TRBJ1-2; D gene uncertain. The V gene lost 1 base and the J gene lost 1 base, with 13 bases spanning the gap. The CDR3 covers 15 residues. CDR1 and CDR2 from the germline V gene are DFQATT and SNEGSKA (reference sequence). This CDR3 reads CSARGASYFNYGYTF. The CDR3 DNA is TGCAGTGCTAGAGGAGCGAGCTACTTTAACTATGGCTACACCTTC.

The V call is TRBV6-1, the J call TRBJ1-5, with TRBD1 as a possible D gene (5 bases). The CDR3 spans 15 residues. Germline V gives CDR1 MNHNS, CDR2 SASEGT. Trimming removed 4 bases from V and 4 bases from J, with 14 bases in between. CDR3 amino acids: CASSARGGSNQPQHF. CDR3 sequence (DNA): TGTGCCAGCAGTGCCCGGGGGGGGTCTAATCAGCCCCAGCATTTT.

The gene calls are TRBV5-5 and TRBJ1-1, with D hard to call. Germline V CDR1 and CDR2: SGHKS, YYEKEE (reference sequence). Trimming removed 0 bases at V and 6 bases at J, with 15 bases between. This CDR3 is 15 amino acids long. The CDR3 loop is CASSLGVGRRSEAFF. CDR3 DNA sequence: TGTGCCAGCAGCTTGGGAGTAGGGAGGCGCTCTGAAGCTTTCTTT.

Details on this clonotype: A much more abundant neighbour one base away suggests this may be a read error. This chain uses TRBV11-2 with TRBJ2-5; 14 positions agree with TRBD2. Germline V lookup: CDR1 SGHAT, CDR2 FQNNGV. The CDR3 is 16 amino acids. For the CDR3, the DNA is TGTGCCAACAGCTTACTGGGACTAGCGGGGGAAGAGACCCAGTACTTC. Translation: CANSLLGLAGEETQYF.

This clonotype was seen repeatedly, ten times or more. The chain carries TRBV7-2 and TRBJ2-2; D is uncertain. Trimming left V 1 base short and J 0 bases short, with 6 bases between. Germline V gene data show CDR1 as SGHTA and CDR2 as FQGNSA. CDR3 length: 15 residues. The CDR3 loop reads CASSLESTNTGELFF. The CDR3 DNA reads as TGTGCCAGCAGCTTAGAATCAACGAACACCGGGGAGCTGTTTTTT.

This clonotype was counted at least ten times. The chain is built from TRBV6-1 and TRBJ2-7; D gene unclear. Deletions cut 2 bases from V and 0 bases from J, with 2 bases between. The germline V gene encodes CDR1 MNHNS and CDR2 SASEGT. CDR3 length: 12 amino acids. The CDR3 protein is CASSENSYEQYF. As DNA, the CDR3 is TGTGCCAGCAGTGAAAACTCCTACGAGCAGTACTTC.

This clonotype occurred many times. V is TRBV2 and J is TRBJ2-7; D is uncertain. Trimming pared 8 bases from V and 1 base from J, leaving 9 bases between. This CDR3 contains 12 residues. The germline CDR1 and CDR2 sequences are SNHLY and FYNNEI. The CDR3 reads CASLGISYEQYF. The CDR3 nucleotides read TGTGCCAGCCTAGGAATTTCCTACGAGCAGTACTTC.

The table lists this clonotype with many counts. The chain recombines TRBV12-3 or TRBV12-4 with TRBJ2-5, with D possibly called TRBD1 or TRBD2 (5 bases each). This CDR3 spans 13 amino acids. V gave up 6 bases and J gave up 9 bases, with 17 bases separating them. Here the CDR3 DNA reads TGTGCCAGCAGCCGTACAGGACTGGGTGCCCAGTACTTC. This codes for CASSRTGLGAQYF.

Many counts were recorded for this clonotype. CDR3 protein: CASSYSKWTGTDGYTF. CDR3 in DNA: TGTGCCAGCAGTTACTCGAAATGGACAGGAACGGATGGCTACACCTTC. The chain employs TRBV6-5 and TRBJ1-2; 7 nucleotides align to TRBD1. CDR3 length equals 16 residues. Germline CDR1 and CDR2: MNHEY and SVGAGI. Losses at the gene ends were 0 bases for V and 6 bases for J; bases not matched to a gene: 10.

Ten or more counts support this clonotype. The gene calls are TRBV10-3 and TRBJ1-1, with D possibly matching TRBD1 (6 bases). V lost 5 bases to trimming and J lost 0 bases, with 13 bases between them. The CDR3 is made up of 15 amino acids. Germline V gene data show CDR1 as ENHRY and CDR2 as SYGVKD. In nucleotides, the CDR3 is TGTGCCATCAGTTTTACGACAGGAGTGAACACTGAAGCTTTCTTT. Translating gives CAISFTTGVNTEAFF.

This clonotype was counted many times. A junction end diverges from the germline sequence, so it may reflect a read error. This chain connects TRBV20-1 to TRBJ2-4, with D unresolved. The CDR3 consists of 13 residues. From germline, CDR1 is DFQATT and CDR2 SNEGSKA (reference sequence). CDR3 loop: CSASLSQKNIKYF. The CDR3 nucleotides read TGCAGTGCTAGTTTGTCCCAGAAAAACATTAAGTACTTC.

On this clonotype: It may be a read error: a sequence one base away is much more abundant. The rearrangement links TRBV2 to TRBJ1-1; D is perhaps TRBD1 (6 bases). In germline, CDR1 is SNHLY, CDR2 FYNNEI. The CDR3 spans 13 residues. Here the CDR3 DNA reads TGTTCCAGCCACTACAGGGTAGGCACTGAAGCTTTCTTT. It is translated as CSSHYRVGTEAFF.